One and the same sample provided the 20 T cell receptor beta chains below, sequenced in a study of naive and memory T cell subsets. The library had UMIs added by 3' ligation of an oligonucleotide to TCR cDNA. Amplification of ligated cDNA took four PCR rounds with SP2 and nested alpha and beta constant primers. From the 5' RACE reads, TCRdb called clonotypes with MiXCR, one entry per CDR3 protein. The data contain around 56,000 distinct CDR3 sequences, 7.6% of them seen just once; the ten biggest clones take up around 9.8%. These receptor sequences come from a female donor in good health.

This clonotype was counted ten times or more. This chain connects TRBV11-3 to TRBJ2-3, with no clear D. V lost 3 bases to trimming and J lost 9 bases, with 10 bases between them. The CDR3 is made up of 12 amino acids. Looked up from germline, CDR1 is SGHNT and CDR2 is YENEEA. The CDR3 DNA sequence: TGTGCCAGCAGCTTGGACGGTTCGACGCAGTATTTT. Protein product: CASSLDGSTQYF.

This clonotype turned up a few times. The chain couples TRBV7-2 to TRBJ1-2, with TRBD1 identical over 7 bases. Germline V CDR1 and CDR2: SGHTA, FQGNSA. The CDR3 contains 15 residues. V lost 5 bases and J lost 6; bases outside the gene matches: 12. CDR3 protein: CASSPRQGNTDGYTF. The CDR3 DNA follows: TGTGCCAGCAGCCCCCGACAGGGAAACACGGATGGCTACACCTTC.

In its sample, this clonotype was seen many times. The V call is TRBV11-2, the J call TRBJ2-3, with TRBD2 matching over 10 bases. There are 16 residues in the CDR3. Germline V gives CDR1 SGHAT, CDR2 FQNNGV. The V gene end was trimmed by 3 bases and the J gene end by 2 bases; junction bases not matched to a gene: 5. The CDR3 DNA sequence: TGTGCCAGCAGCTTTCCCAGCGGGGGGGACACAGATACGCAGTATTTT. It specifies CASSFPSGGDTDTQYF.

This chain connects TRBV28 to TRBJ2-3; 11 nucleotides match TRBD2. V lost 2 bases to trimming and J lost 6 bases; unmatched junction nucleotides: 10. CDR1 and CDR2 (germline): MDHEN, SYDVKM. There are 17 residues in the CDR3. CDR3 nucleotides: TGTGCCAGCAGTTTAATCTCTAGCGGGGGGATCTGGGATACGCAGTATTTT. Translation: CASSLISSGGIWDTQYF.

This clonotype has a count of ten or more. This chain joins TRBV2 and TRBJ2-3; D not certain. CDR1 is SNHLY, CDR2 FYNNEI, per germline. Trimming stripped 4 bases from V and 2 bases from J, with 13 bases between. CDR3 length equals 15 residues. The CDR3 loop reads CASSGPGLVTDTQYF. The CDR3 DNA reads TGTGCCAGCAGTGGCCCCGGGCTAGTCACAGATACGCAGTATTTT. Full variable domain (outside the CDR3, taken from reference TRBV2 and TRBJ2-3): EPEVTQTPSHQVTQMGQEVILRCVPISNHLYFYWYRQILGQKVEFLVSFYNNEISEKSEIFDDQFSVERPDGSNFTLKIRSTKLEDSAMYFCASSGPGLVTDTQYFGPGTRLTVL.

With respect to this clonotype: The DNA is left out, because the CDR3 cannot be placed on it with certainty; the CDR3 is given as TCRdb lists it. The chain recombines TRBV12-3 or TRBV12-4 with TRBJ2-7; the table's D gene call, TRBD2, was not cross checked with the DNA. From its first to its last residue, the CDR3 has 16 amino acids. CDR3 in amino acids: CASSLEVGAGASVSYF.

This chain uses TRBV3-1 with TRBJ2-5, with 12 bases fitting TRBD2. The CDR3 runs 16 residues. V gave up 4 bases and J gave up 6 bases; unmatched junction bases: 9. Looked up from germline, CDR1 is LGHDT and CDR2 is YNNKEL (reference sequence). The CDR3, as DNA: TGTGCCAGCAGCCCTGGACTAGCGGGGTTTTCAAAGACCCAGTACTTC. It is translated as CASSPGLAGFSKTQYF.

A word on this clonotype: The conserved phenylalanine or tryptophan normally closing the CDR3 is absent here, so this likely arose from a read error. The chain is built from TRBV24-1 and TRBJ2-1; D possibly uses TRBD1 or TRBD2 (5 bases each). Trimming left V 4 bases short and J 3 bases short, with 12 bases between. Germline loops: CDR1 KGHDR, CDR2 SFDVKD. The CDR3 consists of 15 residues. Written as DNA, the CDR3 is TGTGCCACCAGTGAGTCCGGGACGTACTACAATGAGCAGTTCATC. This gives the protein CATSESGTYYNEQFI.

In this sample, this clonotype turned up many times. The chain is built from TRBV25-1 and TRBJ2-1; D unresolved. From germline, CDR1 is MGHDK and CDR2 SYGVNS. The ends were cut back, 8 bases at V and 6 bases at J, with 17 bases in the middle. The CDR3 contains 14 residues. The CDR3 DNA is TGTGCCAGCGAAGGTAGAGACAACGGCAATGAGCAGTTCTTC. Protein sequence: CASEGRDNGNEQFF.

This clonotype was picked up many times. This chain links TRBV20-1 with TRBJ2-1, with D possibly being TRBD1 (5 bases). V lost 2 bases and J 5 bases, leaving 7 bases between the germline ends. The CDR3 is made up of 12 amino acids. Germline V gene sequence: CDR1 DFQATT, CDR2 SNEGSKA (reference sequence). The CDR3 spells CSARRQHNEQFF. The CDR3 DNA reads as TGCAGTGCTAGAAGACAGCACAATGAGCAGTTCTTC.

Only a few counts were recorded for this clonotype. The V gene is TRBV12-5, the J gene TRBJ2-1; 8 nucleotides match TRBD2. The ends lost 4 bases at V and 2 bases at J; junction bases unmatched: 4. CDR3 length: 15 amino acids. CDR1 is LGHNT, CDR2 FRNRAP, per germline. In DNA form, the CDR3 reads TGTGCTAGTGGTTCAGTTAGCGGGACCTACAATGAGCAGTTCTTC. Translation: CASGSVSGTYNEQFF.

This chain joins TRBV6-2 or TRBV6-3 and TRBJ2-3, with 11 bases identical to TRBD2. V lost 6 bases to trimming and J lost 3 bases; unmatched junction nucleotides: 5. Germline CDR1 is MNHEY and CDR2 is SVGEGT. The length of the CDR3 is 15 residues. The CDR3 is CASRRGLADTDTQYF. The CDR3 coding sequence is TGTGCCAGCAGACGGGGACTAGCGGATACAGATACGCAGTATTTT.

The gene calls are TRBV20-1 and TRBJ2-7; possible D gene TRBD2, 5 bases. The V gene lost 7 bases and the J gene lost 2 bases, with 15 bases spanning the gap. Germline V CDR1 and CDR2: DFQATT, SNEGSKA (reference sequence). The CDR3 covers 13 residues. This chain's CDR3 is CSVRKRATYEQYF. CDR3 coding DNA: TGCAGTGTCCGCAAGAGGGCAACCTACGAGCAGTACTTC.

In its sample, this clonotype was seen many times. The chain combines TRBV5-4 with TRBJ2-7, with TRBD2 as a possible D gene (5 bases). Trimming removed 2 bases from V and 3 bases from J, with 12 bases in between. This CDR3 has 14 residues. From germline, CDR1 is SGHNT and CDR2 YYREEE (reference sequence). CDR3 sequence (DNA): TGTGCCAGCAGCTTAGCGACTAAGGACTACGAGCAGTACTTC. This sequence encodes CASSLATKDYEQYF.

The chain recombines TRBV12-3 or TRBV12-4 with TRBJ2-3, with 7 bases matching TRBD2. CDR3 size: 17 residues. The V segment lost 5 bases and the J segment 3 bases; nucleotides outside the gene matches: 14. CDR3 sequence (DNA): TGTGCCAGCAGTCCCCGCCCGGGGCTAGCGGATACAGATACGCAGTATTTT. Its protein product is CASSPRPGLADTDTQYF.

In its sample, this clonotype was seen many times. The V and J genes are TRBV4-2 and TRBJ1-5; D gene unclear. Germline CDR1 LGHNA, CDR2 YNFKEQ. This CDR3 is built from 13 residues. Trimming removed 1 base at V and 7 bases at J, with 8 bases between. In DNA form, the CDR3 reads TGTGCCAGCAGCCAAGGTGAAAGGCAGCCCCAGCATTTT. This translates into CASSQGERQPQHF.

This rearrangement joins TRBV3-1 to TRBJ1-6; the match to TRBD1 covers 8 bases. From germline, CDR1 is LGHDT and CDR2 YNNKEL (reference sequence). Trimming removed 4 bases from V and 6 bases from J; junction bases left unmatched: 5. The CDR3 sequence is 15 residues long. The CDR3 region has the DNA TGTGCCAGCAGCCGGACAGGGTGGGGTAATTCACCCCTCCACTTT. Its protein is CASSRTGWGNSPLHF.

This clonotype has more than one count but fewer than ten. CDR3 protein: CASSLNPGDTEAFF. The DNA for the CDR3 is TGCGCCAGCAGCTTGAATCCAGGGGACACTGAAGCTTTCTTT. The rearrangement joins TRBV5-1 to TRBJ1-1; a weak D match, TRBD1 (6 bases). The CDR3 is 14 amino acids. Germline assignment: CDR1 SGHRS and CDR2 YFSETQ. Trimming took 1 base from V and 3 from J, leaving 10 bases between them. Drawing the rest from reference TRBV5-1 and TRBJ1-1, the complete variable domain is KAGVTQTPRYLIKTRGQQVTLSCSPISGHRSVSWYQQTPGQGLQFLFEYFSETQRNKGNFPGRFSGRQFSNSRSEMNVSTLELGDSALYLCASSLNPGDTEAFFGQGTRLTVV.

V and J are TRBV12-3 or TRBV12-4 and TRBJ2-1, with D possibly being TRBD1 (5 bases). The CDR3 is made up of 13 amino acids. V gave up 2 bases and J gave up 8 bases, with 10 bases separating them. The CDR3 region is CASSLMAGYEQFF. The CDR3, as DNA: TGTGCCAGCAGTTTAATGGCAGGGTATGAGCAGTTCTTC.

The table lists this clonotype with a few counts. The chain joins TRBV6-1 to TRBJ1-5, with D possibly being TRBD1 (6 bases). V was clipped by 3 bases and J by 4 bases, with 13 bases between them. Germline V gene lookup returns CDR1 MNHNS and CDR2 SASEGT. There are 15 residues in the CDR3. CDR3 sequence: CASSENRDINQPQHF. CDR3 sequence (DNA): TGTGCCAGCAGTGAGAACCGGGACATTAATCAGCCCCAGCATTTT.